This T cell receptor (beta chain) was captured by sequencing in a study of CD8 T cells in ankylosing spondylitis. MiXCR was run by TCRdb on the 5' RACE reads, yielding one entry per CDR3 protein. The sample contains 250,000 to 400,000 distinct CDR3 sequences, roughly 12% of which appear only once. V shed 5 bases and J shed 0 bases, with 14 bases lying between them. The CDR3 length is 17 residues. Germline CDR1 reads MNHEY; CDR2 reads SVGEGT. The clonotype originates from a female donor with ankylosing spondylitis or in good health (not recorded which). The chain is built from TRBV6-2 or TRBV6-3 and TRBJ2-6; no definite D call. The sequenced sample was blood, either unsorted or a sorted T cell fraction (not recorded which). As DNA, the CDR3 is TGTGCCAGCAGTCGGGCACAGCTTTCCTCTGGGGCCAACGTCCTGACTTTC. This sequence encodes CASSRAQLSSGANVLTF.